These T cell receptor beta chains were read from a single sample in a study of CD8 T cells in Susac syndrome. TCRdb re-called the immunoSEQ multiplex PCR reads through MiXCR, storing one row per CDR3 protein. Altogether fewer than 150,000 distinct CDR3 sequences are present, around nine tenths being singletons, with the ten largest covering approximately 0.24%. The sample taken for sequencing was CD8+ T cells from PBMCs. These receptor sequences come from a human donor with multiple sclerosis. Both conserved end residues are trimmed from each CDR3. Clone size, where shown, is once, few, many, or a class for clones that have expanded.

ASGFQGVRTGELF	TRBJ2-2	TRBV12-5	-
ASTQTGVNTEAF	TRBJ1-1	TRBV5-4	-
ASSDEGPGELF	TRBJ2-2	TRBV2	-
ASSQGSWLAEDNEQF	TRBJ2-1	TRBV4-3	few
ASSRGLAVGTQY	TRBJ2-5	TRBV12-3/TRBV12-4	-
ASSSGTEQY	TRBJ2-7	TRBV6-5	-
ASSQPTSGKETQY	TRBJ2-5	TRBV12-3/TRBV12-4	-
ASSYDRDGYT	TRBJ1-2	TRBV7-9	-
SAREPTSGILFNEQF	TRBJ2-1	TRBV20-1	-
ASSPRPDGASGANVLT	TRBJ2-6	TRBV23-1	once
ASSPRGRHVNEQF	TRBJ2-1	TRBV6-5	-
ASSLEFEGYEQY	TRBJ2-7	TRBV5-6	-
ASRSLRPLLGELF	TRBJ2-2	TRBV28	-
ASSQAADEQF	TRBJ2-1	TRBV4-1	once
ASSSGGELYYGYT	TRBJ1-2	TRBV9	few
ASRIAGGGYT	TRBJ1-2	TRBV9	-
SARDRRDRGSFNYGYT	TRBJ1-2	TRBV20-1	-
SVGTDLRAF	TRBJ1-1	TRBV29-1	-
ASSPGTGIEQY	TRBJ2-7	TRBV7-9	-
ASSQDRGTDTQY	TRBJ2-3	TRBV4-2	-
ASGLVPYNEQF	TRBJ2-1	TRBV6-6	-
ASSSDRYEQY	TRBJ2-7	TRBV7-9	-
ASSALPAGELF	TRBJ1-4	TRBV6-1	few
ASSQEWGEAGGYT	TRBJ1-2	TRBV4-2	-
ATLHEANYGYT	TRBJ1-2	TRBV19	-
ASRGESNSYEQY	TRBJ2-7	TRBV7-9	-
ASSLTAGYTEAF	TRBJ1-1	TRBV7-9	-
SVPRVDYGYT	TRBJ1-2	TRBV20-1	-
ASSYDAGGWTDTQY	TRBJ2-3	TRBV6-5	-
ASSPWGRYYEQY	TRBJ2-7	TRBV3-1	-
ASTDLSRAEQY	TRBJ2-7	TRBV7-2	once
ASSLGTDPFLYGYT	TRBJ1-2	TRBV6-2/TRBV6-3	-
ASSLGGSSFTEAF	TRBJ1-1	TRBV11-3	once
ASRRGEKLF	TRBJ1-4	TRBV2	once
ASSQEPGQGFYGYT	TRBJ1-2	TRBV4-1	-
ASSSSTGANTEAF	TRBJ1-1	TRBV7-9	-
AIGQESSYEQY	TRBJ2-7	TRBV10-3	few
ASSESRSTGNTEAF	TRBJ1-1	TRBV2	-
ASSQPTGLGRYEQY	TRBJ2-7	TRBV3-1	-
ASSLEPGTAGTSEQF	TRBJ2-1	TRBV11-3	-
ASSFNLMNTEAF	TRBJ1-1	TRBV7-2	-
ATRDNRAGTGELF	TRBJ2-2	TRBV24-1	-
ASSDSLTGDGYT	TRBJ1-2	TRBV2	-
ASSQVSGTGNQPQH	TRBJ1-5	TRBV4-1	-
SVVTGNTGELF	TRBJ2-2	TRBV29-1	-
ASNVGGAGNTIY	TRBJ1-3	TRBV23-1	-
ASSEFQAGGTGELF	TRBJ2-2	TRBV6-1	-
ASSQGTGVLYNEQF	TRBJ2-1	TRBV4-1	-
SARDVNPRVMDTEAF	TRBJ1-1	TRBV20-1	-